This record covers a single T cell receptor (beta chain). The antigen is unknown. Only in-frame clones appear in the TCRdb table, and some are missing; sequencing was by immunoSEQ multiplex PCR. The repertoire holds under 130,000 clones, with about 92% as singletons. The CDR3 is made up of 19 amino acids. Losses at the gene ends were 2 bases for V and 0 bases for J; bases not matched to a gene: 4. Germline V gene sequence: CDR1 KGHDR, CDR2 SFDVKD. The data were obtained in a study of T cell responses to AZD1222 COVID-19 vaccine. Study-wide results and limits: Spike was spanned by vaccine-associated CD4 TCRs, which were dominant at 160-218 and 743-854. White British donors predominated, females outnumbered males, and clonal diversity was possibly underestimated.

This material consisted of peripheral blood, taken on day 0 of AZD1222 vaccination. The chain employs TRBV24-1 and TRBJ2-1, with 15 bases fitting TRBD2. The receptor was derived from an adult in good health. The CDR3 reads CATSDSGLAGGSSYNEQFF. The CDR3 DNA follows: TGTGCCACCAGTGATTCGGGACTAGCGGGGGGAAGCTCCTACAATGAGCAGTTCTTC.